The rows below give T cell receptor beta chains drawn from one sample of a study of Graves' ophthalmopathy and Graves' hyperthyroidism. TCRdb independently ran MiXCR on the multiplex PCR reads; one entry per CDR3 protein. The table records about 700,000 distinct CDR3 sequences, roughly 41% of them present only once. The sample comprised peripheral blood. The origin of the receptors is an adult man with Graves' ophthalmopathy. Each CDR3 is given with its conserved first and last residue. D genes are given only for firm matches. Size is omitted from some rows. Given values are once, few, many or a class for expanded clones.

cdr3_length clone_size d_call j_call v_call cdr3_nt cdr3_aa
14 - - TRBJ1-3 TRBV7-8 TGTGCCAGCAGCTTATCCCCTGGGGGGAACACCATATATTTT CASSLSPGGNTIYF
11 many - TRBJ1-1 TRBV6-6 TGTGCCAGCGAGGGGAACACTGAAGCTTTCTTT CASEGNTEAFF
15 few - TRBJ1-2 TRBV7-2 TGTGCCAGCAGCCGGGAAGGTGTAGGGGCGGAAGGCTACACCTTC CASSREGVGAEGYTF
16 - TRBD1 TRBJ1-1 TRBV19 TGTGCCAGTAGCCGTCAACCGGGACAGGGGGGCACTGAAGCTTTCTTT CASSRQPGQGGTEAFF
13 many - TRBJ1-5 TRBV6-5 TGTGCCAGCAGCCTGCATATGAATCAGCCCCAGCATTTT CASSLHMNQPQHF
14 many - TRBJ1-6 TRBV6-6 TGTGCCAGCACAGACCTGGGGAATAATTCACCCCTCCACTTT CASTDLGNNSPLHF
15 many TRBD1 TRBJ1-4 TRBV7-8 TGTGCCAGCAGCCCCCAGACAGGGGTTAATGAAAAACTGTTTTTT CASSPQTGVNEKLFF
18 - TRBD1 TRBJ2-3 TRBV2 TGTGCCAGCAGTTCACCCTACGGGACAGGGGGGGCCACAGATACGCAGTATTTT CASSSPYGTGGATDTQYF
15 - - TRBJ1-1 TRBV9 TGTGCCAGCAGCGTAGTCCGGAGACGGCCCACTGAAGCTTTCTTT CASSVVRRRPTEAFF
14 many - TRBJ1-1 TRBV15 TGTGCCACCAGCAGAAGGTGGGGGAACGGTGAAGCTTTCTTT CATSRRWGNGEAFF
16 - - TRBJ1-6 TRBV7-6 TGTGCCAGCAGCTTAGCCTGGCAGGGCGTAGATTCACCCCTCCACTTT CASSLAWQGVDSPLHF
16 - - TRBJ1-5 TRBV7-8 TGTGCCAGCAGCCCCCGACCCCCTGATAGCAATCAGCCCCAGCATTTT CASSPRPPDSNQPQHF
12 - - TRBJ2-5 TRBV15 TGTGCCGCCCCCAGGGTCCAAGAGACCCAGTACTTC CAAPRVQETQYF
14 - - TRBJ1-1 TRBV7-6 TGTGCCTGGAGTGTACATGGCCTGAACACTGAAGCTTTCTTT CAWSVHGLNTEAFF
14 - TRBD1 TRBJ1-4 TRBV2 TGTGCCAGCAGTCAGGGGGACAGCTTTGAAAAACTGTTTTTT CASSQGDSFEKLFF
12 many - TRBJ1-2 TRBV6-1 TGTGCCAGCAGTCCGCGAGGCCATGGCTACACCTTC CASSPRGHGYTF
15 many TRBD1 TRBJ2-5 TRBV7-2 TGTGCCAGCAGCTTAGATTCGGGACAGAAGACGACCCAGTACTTC CASSLDSGQKTTQYF
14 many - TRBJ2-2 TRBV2 TGTGCCAGCAGTGAAGCAGTAGCCGCCGGGGAGCTGTTTTTT CASSEAVAAGELFF
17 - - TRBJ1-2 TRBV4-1 TGCGCCAGCAGCCAAGATAGGTTCGGAGATCTGAACTATGGCTACACCTTC CASSQDRFGDLNYGYTF
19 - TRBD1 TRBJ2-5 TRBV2 TGTGCCAGCAGTGGGCCAGGACAGGGGGTCAACTGGTACCAAGAGACCCAGTACTTC CASSGPGQGVNWYQETQYF
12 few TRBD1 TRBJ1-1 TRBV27 TGTGCCAGCAGTAACAAACAGGGGTCAGATTTCTTT CASSNKQGSDFF
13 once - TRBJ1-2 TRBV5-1 TGCGCCAGCGGCATCGGGCCCCCGCGGGGCTACACCTTC CASGIGPPRGYTF
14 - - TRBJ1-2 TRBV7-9 TGTGCCAGCAGCTTAGGGCAGGGCGCCGGTCGCTACACCTTC CASSLGQGAGRYTF
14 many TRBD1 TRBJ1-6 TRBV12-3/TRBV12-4 TGTGCCAGCAGTTTTGACAGGGGGCGGGCACCCCTCCACTTT CASSFDRGRAPLHF
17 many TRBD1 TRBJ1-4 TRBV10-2 TGCGCCAGCAGTGGGACAGGGGGCCATCCCTTCTATGAAAAACTGTTTTTT CASSGTGGHPFYEKLFF
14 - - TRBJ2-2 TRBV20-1 TGCAGTGCTAAGGCCGGGGCGAACATCGGGGAGCTGTTTTTT CSAKAGANIGELFF
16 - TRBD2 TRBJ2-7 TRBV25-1 TGTGCCAGCCAAGATTCGGTTCCTAGCGGGAAGTACGAGCAGTACTTC CASQDSVPSGKYEQYF
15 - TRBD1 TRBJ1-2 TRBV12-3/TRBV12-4 TGTGCCAGCAGTAAGGACAGGGCGCCCAACTATGGCTACACCTTC CASSKDRAPNYGYTF
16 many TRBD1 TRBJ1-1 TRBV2 TGTGCCAGCAGTGAACGGGGACAGGGCGTTTTGACTGAAGCTTTCTTT CASSERGQGVLTEAFF
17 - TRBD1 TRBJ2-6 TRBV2 TGCGCCAGCAGGGGTTTTTTCGACAGGGCTGGGGCCAACGTCCTGACTTTC CASRGFFDRAGANVLTF
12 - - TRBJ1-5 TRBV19 TGTGCCTGGAGTTCAGGGAGTCAGCCCCAGCATTTT CAWSSGSQPQHF
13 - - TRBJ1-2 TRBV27 TGTGCCAGCAGTTCTTCCGTGAGGAGTGGCTACACCTTC CASSSSVRSGYTF
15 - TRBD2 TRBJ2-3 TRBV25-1 TGTGCCAGCAGTGAATCGGGGGGGCGCGCAGATACGCAGTATTTT CASSESGGRADTQYF